The 30 T cell receptor beta chains below come from one sample, sequenced in a study of CD8+ T cells in alopecia areata. Extraction of RNA preceded its reverse transcription into cDNA, which served as the sequencing template. Profiled with immunoSEQ multiplex PCR; TCRdb holds only in-frame clones, not every one. The table lists 150,000 to 200,000 clones, 60% of them singletons, with approximately 0.97% in the top ten. Treatment denoted: oral pan-JAK inhibitor, 5-10 mg twice daily. This specimen consisted of CD4+ T cells sorted from blood, obtained at week 24, from a patient treated with tofacitinib. These receptors all come from a human donor with alopecia areata.

The sample holds a few counts of this clone. CDR3 amino acids: CASSLGTGPNSPLHF. The CDR3 DNA reads as TGTGCCAGCAGCTTAGGGACAGGGCCAAATTCACCCCTCCACTTT. The chain recombines TRBV7-2 with TRBJ1-6, with 8 bases that match TRBD1. CDR1 SGHTA and CDR2 FQGNSA come from the germline V gene. The CDR3 length is 15 residues. V was clipped by 1 base and J by 7 bases; unmatched bases: 3.

This rearrangement joins TRBV5-1 to TRBJ1-1; D might be TRBD1 (6 bases). Trimming cost V 4 bases and J 5 bases, with 18 bases left between them. From germline, CDR1 is SGHRS and CDR2 YFSETQ. There are 15 residues in the CDR3. The CDR3 bases are TGCGCCAGCAGCGCAAAACAGGGTGCTGGTACTGAAGCTTTCTTT. Its protein product is CASSAKQGAGTEAFF.

This chain uses TRBV4-3 with TRBJ1-5; no definite D call. The CDR3 covers 14 residues. V was trimmed by 0 bases and J by 3 bases, leaving 6 bases between them. CDR1 is LGHNA, CDR2 YSLEER, per germline. The CDR3 DNA reads as TGCGCCAGCAGCCAAGATCCCATCAATCAGCCCCAGCATTTT. As protein: CASSQDPINQPQHF.

This clone was seen a handful of times. Here the CDR3 DNA reads TGTGCCACCCAGACGGACAAGGGCTATGGCTACACCTTC. This encodes CATQTDKGYGYTF. The chain uses TRBV25-1 and TRBJ1-2; tentatively, D is TRBD1 (5 bases). Germline CDR1 reads MGHDK; CDR2 reads SYGVNS. The CDR3 totals 13 residues. V was shortened by 10 bases and J by 4 bases, with 16 bases between the two germline ends.

The J gene is TRBJ2-1, the V gene TRBV5-1, with a tentative D call TRBD2 (6 bases). The CDR3 loop spans 15 amino acids. Germline-derived CDR1 and CDR2 are SGHRS and YFSETQ. V gave up 4 bases and J gave up 9 bases, with 20 bases separating them. CDR3 region: CASSPEEGFVSEQFF. The DNA for the CDR3 is TGCGCCAGCAGCCCGGAGGAGGGTTTCGTTAGTGAGCAGTTCTTC.

V and J are TRBV30 and TRBJ1-2; perhaps TRBD1 as D (6 bases). Looked up from germline, CDR1 is GTSNPN and CDR2 is SVGIG (reference sequence). Trimming shortened V by 2 bases and J by 6 bases, and 7 bases separated the two germline ends. This CDR3 spans 11 amino acids. In nucleotides, the CDR3 is TGTGCCTGGAGTTCAGGGGATGGCTACACCTTC. Translated, it gives CAWSSGDGYTF. The full variable domain, with the rest looked up from reference TRBV30 and TRBJ1-2, is SQTIHQWPATLVQPVGSPLSLECTVEGTSNPNLYWYRQAAGRGLQLLFYSVGIGQISSEVPQNLSASRPQDRQFILSSKKLLLSDSGFYLCAWSSGDGYTFGSGTRLTVV.

The chain carries TRBV2 and TRBJ1-1; unclear D gene. Looked up from germline, CDR1 is SNHLY and CDR2 is FYNNEI. CDR3 length: 13 amino acids. V was pared by 6 bases and J by 3 bases, with 11 bases between. The CDR3 loop reads CASSGGPDTEAFF. The DNA of the CDR3 is TGTGCCAGCAGCGGAGGACCAGACACTGAAGCTTTCTTT.

This clone was observed a single time. The chain couples TRBV10-3 to TRBJ1-4; no definite D call. The CDR3 spans 13 residues. The germline V gene has CDR1 ENHRY and CDR2 SYGVKD. Between the trimmed V and J ends, which lost 0 bases and 8 bases, there was a span of 7 bases. CDR3 DNA sequence: TGTGCCATCAGTGAGTCAGGGCAGGAAAAACTGTTTTTT. Encoded protein: CAISESGQEKLFF.

This chain joins TRBV30 and TRBJ1-1, with a possible D match to TRBD1 (6 bases). CDR1 is GTSNPN and CDR2 is SVGIG in the germline V gene (reference sequence). The V end lost 2 bases, the J end lost 10 bases, and 11 bases lay between the germline ends. The CDR3 consists of 11 residues. Here the CDR3 DNA reads TGTGCCTGGAGTAAACAGGGTAGAGCTTTCTTT. Translating it yields CAWSKQGRAFF.

J is TRBJ2-6 and V is TRBV2, with D possibly matching TRBD1 (6 bases). In germline, CDR1 is SNHLY, CDR2 FYNNEI. V was clipped by 3 bases and J by 4 bases, with 22 bases between them. The CDR3 loop spans 19 amino acids. CDR3 sequence (DNA): TGTGCCAGCAGTGATGACGGACAGCAACCTCTGAAGGGGGCCAACGTCCTGACTTTC. The encoded protein is CASSDDGQQPLKGANVLTF.

This sequence joins TRBV30 and TRBJ1-5, with 7 bases fitting TRBD1. Looked up from germline, CDR1 is GTSNPN and CDR2 is SVGIG (reference sequence). The CDR3 loop spans 12 amino acids. V gave up 2 bases and J gave up 6 bases; unmatched junction bases: 1. The CDR3 coding sequence is TGTGCCTGGAGTCCAGGGGGTCAGCCCCAGCATTTT. Its translation: CAWSPGGQPQHF. The full variable domain, its missing parts supplied by reference TRBV30 and TRBJ1-5, is SQTIHQWPATLVQPVGSPLSLECTVEGTSNPNLYWYRQAAGRGLQLLFYSVGIGQISSEVPQNLSASRPQDRQFILSSKKLLLSDSGFYLCAWSPGGQPQHFGDGTRLSIL.

This clone was seen a few times. This chain links TRBV2 with TRBJ2-1; D is possibly TRBD1 (5 bases). In germline, CDR1 is SNHLY, CDR2 FYNNEI. This CDR3 region has 16 residues. Trimming cost V 1 base and J 4 bases, with 14 bases left between them. The CDR3 DNA sequence: TGTGCCAGCAGTGAAGAAGGGGTGAACGGTTACAATGAGCAGTTCTTC. Protein sequence: CASSEEGVNGYNEQFF.

The chain joins TRBV6-1 to TRBJ1-2, with a possible D match to TRBD1 (6 bases). Germline assignment: CDR1 MNHNS and CDR2 SASEGT. The CDR3 extends over 14 amino acids. V lost 2 bases, J lost 4 bases, and 11 bases lay in between. Written as DNA, the CDR3 is TGTGCCAGCAGTGAATTGGGGGCTTCCTATGGCTACACCTTC. Translated: CASSELGASYGYTF.

This clone was observed a single time. The chain joins TRBV28 to TRBJ2-5; no clear D. V lost 7 bases, J lost 9 bases, and 9 bases lay in between. Germline loops: CDR1 MDHEN, CDR2 SYDVKM. This CDR3 has 10 residues. The CDR3 protein is CASNPSPQYF. CDR3 bases: TGTGCCAGCAATCCCAGCCCCCAGTACTTC.

This rearrangement joins TRBV10-3 to TRBJ1-1; D ambiguous. This CDR3 is built from 12 residues. Germline CDR1 reads ENHRY; CDR2 reads SYGVKD. V gave up 4 bases and J gave up 1 base, with 4 bases separating them. The CDR3 DNA follows: TGTGCCATCAGTGCGACGAACACTGAAGCTTTCTTT. Translation gives CAISATNTEAFF.

V is TRBV10-3 and J is TRBJ1-2; TRBD1 matches 7 bases. CDR3 size: 15 residues. With V trimmed by 0 bases and J by 3 bases, 4 bases remained unmatched. Per the germline V gene, CDR1 is ENHRY and CDR2 is SYGVKD. CDR3 sequence reads: CAISESIRGDYGYTF. DNA for the CDR3: TGTGCCATCAGTGAGTCGATCAGGGGGGACTATGGCTACACCTTC.

Written as DNA, the CDR3 is TGTGCCAGCAGCTTAGAAGCAACCCACTCCTACGAGCAGTACTTC. This sequence encodes CASSLEATHSYEQYF. This chain connects TRBV7-2 to TRBJ2-7; D is unresolved. Trimming took off 1 base at V and 0 bases at J, with 10 bases between the two ends. Germline V gene data show CDR1 as SGHTA and CDR2 as FQGNSA. This CDR3 has 15 residues.

This clone was seen a few times. This chain joins TRBV5-1 and TRBJ2-1, with 8 bases fitting TRBD1. With V trimmed by 4 bases and J by 5 bases, 5 bases remained unmatched. Germline V gene sequence: CDR1 SGHRS, CDR2 YFSETQ. This CDR3 is 14 amino acids long. The CDR3 protein is CASSPGQGNNEQFF. The CDR3 DNA follows: TGCGCCAGCAGCCCTGGACAGGGTAACAATGAGCAGTTCTTC.

The rearrangement uses TRBV4-3 and TRBJ2-3; 12 nucleotides line up with TRBD2. The germline CDR1 and CDR2 sequences are LGHNA and YSLEER. J gave up 2 bases and V 0 bases, and 3 bases lay outside the gene matches. The CDR3 is 17 amino acids. Written as DNA, the CDR3 is TGCGCCAGCAGCCAAGATACTAGCGGGGGGATCACAGATACGCAGTATTTT. Translation: CASSQDTSGGITDTQYF.

A word on this clone: The same CDR3 can be traced to other DNA sequences in this sample. The DNA for the CDR3 is TGCAGCGTGGGTGGGACAGGGGATCAGCCCCAGCATTTT. Amino acid sequence: CSVGGTGDQPQHF. The chain uses TRBV29-1 and TRBJ1-5, with TRBD1 matching 10 bases. Germline CDR1 SQVTM, CDR2 ANQGSEA. J was trimmed by 5 bases and V by 6 bases; bases with no gene match: 4. This CDR3 is built from 13 residues.

This clone was observed a handful of times. The V call is TRBV5-1, the J call TRBJ1-5, with D perhaps matching TRBD1 (5 bases). Trimming left V 2 bases short and J 6 bases short, with 9 bases between. The CDR3 length is 13 residues. The germline V gene has CDR1 SGHRS and CDR2 YFSETQ. As DNA, the CDR3 is TGCGCCAGCAGCTTAGGGGATACTCAGCCCCAGCATTTT. It codes for CASSLGDTQPQHF. Drawing the rest from reference TRBV5-1 and TRBJ1-5, the complete variable domain is KAGVTQTPRYLIKTRGQQVTLSCSPISGHRSVSWYQQTPGQGLQFLFEYFSETQRNKGNFPGRFSGRQFSNSRSEMNVSTLELGDSALYLCASSLGDTQPQHFGDGTRLSIL.

The chain recombines TRBV7-2 with TRBJ2-2; 7 bases line up with TRBD2. The CDR3 contains 13 residues. Germline V gene sequence: CDR1 SGHTA, CDR2 FQGNSA. With 5 bases clipped from V and 7 bases from J, the junction kept 4 bases outside the gene matches. CDR3 region: CASSARTSGELFF. CDR3 coding DNA: TGTGCCAGCAGCGCCCGGACTAGCGGGGAGCTGTTTTTT. The full variable domain, in which reference TRBV7-2 and TRBJ2-2 provide the parts outside the CDR3, is GAGVSQSPSNKVTEKGKDVELRCDPISGHTALYWYRQSLGQGLEFLIYFQGNSAPDKSGLPSDRFSAERTGGSVSTLTIQRTQQEDSAVYLCASSARTSGELFFGEGSRLTVL.

The chain joins TRBV5-1 to TRBJ2-2; D might be TRBD1 (5 bases). The CDR3 is 15 residues long. Trimming took off 0 bases at V and 7 bases at J, with 13 bases between the two ends. Germline CDR1 reads SGHRS; CDR2 reads YFSETQ. The CDR3: CASSLEAGLGGELFF. In DNA, the CDR3 is TGCGCCAGCAGCTTGGAGGCAGGGCTCGGCGGGGAGCTGTTTTTT.

This clone was recorded a few times. Other nucleotide sequences in the sample specify the same CDR3. The J gene is TRBJ2-3, the V gene TRBV7-2; TRBD2 agrees at 7 bases. The CDR3 length is 13 residues. V shed 5 bases and J 2 bases; nucleotides not matched to a gene: 1. Germline CDR1 reads SGHTA; CDR2 reads FQGNSA. CDR3 sequence reads: CASSRDYTDTQYF. The CDR3 nucleotides read TGTGCCAGCAGCCGGGACTACACAGATACGCAGTATTTT.

Only a few counts were recorded for this clone. The V and J genes are TRBV12-5 and TRBJ2-3; D is possibly TRBD2 (5 bases). Germline V lookup: CDR1 LGHNT, CDR2 FRNRAP. This CDR3 has 16 residues. Trimming cost V 1 base and J 0 bases, with 11 bases left between them. CDR3 nucleotide sequence: TGTGCTAGTGGTTTGGGGGTGGACTCCAGCACAGATACGCAGTATTTT. Translation gives CASGLGVDSSTDTQYF.

A few counts support this clone. The V gene is TRBV5-1, the J gene TRBJ1-4; D ambiguous. The CDR3 spans 15 residues. Trimming took 4 bases from V and 6 from J, leaving 16 bases between them. CDR1 SGHRS and CDR2 YFSETQ come from the germline V gene. The CDR3 is CASSPRTLADEKLFF. CDR3 DNA: TGCGCCAGCAGCCCACGGACCCTAGCGGATGAAAAACTGTTTTTT.

The table lists this clone with a count of one. The J gene is TRBJ2-7, the V gene TRBV9; D might be TRBD1 (6 bases). CDR3 length: 15 amino acids. Trimming removed 5 bases at V and 2 bases at J, with 17 bases between. Per germline, CDR1 SGDLS and CDR2 YYNGEE. This CDR3 is CASSLTGTNTYEQYF. The CDR3 region has the DNA TGTGCCAGCAGTTTAACCGGGACAAACACCTACGAGCAGTACTTC.

This clone was seen a few times. This chain joins TRBV30 and TRBJ1-1, with D possibly matching TRBD1 (5 bases). Germline V gene data show CDR1 as GTSNPN and CDR2 as SVGIG (reference sequence). Trimming pared 1 base from V and 6 bases from J, leaving 18 bases between. The CDR3 has 15 residues. DNA for the CDR3: TGTGCCTGGAGTGGATTAGGGGACCGAGGGGCTGAAGCTTTCTTT. Its protein is CAWSGLGDRGAEAFF.

This clone was found a few times. V and J are TRBV29-1 and TRBJ1-2, with 11 nucleotides matching TRBD1. The germline gives CDR1 SQVTM, CDR2 ANQGSEA. The CDR3 spans 16 residues. V shed 0 bases, J shed 4 bases, and the junction held 7 bases outside the gene matches. CDR3 sequence (DNA): TGCAGCGTTGAAGATCAGGGGACAGGGGGGATCTATGGCTACACCTTC. Translating it yields CSVEDQGTGGIYGYTF.

The table lists this clone with a few counts. The rearrangement links TRBV29-1 to TRBJ1-2; D uncertain. V gave up 3 bases and J gave up 8 bases, with 13 bases separating them. Germline CDR1 reads SQVTM; CDR2 reads ANQGSEA. The CDR3 is 12 residues long. The CDR3 here is CSVENIAGGYTF. Here the CDR3 DNA reads TGCAGCGTTGAGAACATAGCGGGAGGCTACACCTTC.